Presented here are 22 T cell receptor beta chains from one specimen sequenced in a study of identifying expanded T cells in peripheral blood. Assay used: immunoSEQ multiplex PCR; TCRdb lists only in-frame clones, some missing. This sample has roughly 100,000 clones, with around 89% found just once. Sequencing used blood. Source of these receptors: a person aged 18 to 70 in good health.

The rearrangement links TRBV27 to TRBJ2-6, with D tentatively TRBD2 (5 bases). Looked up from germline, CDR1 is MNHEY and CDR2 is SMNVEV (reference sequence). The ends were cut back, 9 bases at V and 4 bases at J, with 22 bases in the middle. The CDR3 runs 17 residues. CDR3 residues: CARAFGSAVGGANVLTF. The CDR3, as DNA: TGTGCCAGGGCTTTTGGGAGTGCAGTCGGGGGGGCCAACGTCCTGACTTTC.

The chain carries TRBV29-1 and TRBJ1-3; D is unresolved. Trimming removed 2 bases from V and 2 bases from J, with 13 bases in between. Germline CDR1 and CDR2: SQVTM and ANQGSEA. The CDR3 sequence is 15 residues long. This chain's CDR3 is CSVESGEEAGNTIYF. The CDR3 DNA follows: TGCAGCGTTGAATCCGGGGAGGAAGCTGGAAACACCATATATTTT.

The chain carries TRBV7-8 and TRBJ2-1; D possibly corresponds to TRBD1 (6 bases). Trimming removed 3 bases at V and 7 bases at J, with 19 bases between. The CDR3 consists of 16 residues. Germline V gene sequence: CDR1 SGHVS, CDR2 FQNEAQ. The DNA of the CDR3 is TGTGCCAGCAGCTTTGTTTGGGACAACCATGATAATGAGCAGTTCTTC. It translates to CASSFVWDNHDNEQFF.

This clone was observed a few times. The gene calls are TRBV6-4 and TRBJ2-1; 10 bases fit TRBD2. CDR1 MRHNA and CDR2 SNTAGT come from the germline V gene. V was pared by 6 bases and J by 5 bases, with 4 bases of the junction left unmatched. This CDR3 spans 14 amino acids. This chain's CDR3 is CASRPLAGHNEQFF. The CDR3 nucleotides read TGTGCCAGCAGGCCACTAGCGGGACACAATGAGCAGTTCTTC.

CDR3 loop: CASSYLRGTGGEAFF. The CDR3 bases are TGTGCCAGCAGTTATCTCCGCGGGACGGGGGGAGAAGCTTTCTTT. The V call is TRBV28, the J call TRBJ1-1; maybe TRBD1 (5 bases). The CDR3 contains 15 residues. The germline V and J ends were trimmed by 4 bases and 8 bases, with 20 bases remaining between them. Germline lookup yields CDR1 MDHEN and CDR2 SYDVKM.

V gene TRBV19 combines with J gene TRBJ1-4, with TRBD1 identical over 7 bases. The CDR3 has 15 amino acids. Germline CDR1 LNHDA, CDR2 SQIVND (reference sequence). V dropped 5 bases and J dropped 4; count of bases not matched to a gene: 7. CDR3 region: CASSPPGTVNEKLFF. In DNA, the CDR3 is TGTGCCAGTAGTCCGCCCGGGACAGTTAATGAAAAACTGTTTTTT. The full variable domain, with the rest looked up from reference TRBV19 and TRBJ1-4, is DGGITQSPKYLFRKEGQNVTLSCEQNLNHDAMYWYRQDPGQGLRLIYYSQIVNDFQKGDIAEGYSVSREKKESFPLTVTSAQKNPTAFYLCASSPPGTVNEKLFFGSGTQLSVL.

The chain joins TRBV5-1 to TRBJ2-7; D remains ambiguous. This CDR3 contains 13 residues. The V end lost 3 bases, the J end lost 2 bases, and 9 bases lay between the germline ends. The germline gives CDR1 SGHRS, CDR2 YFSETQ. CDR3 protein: CASSSSTAYEQYF. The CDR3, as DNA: TGCGCCAGCAGCTCGAGCACGGCCTACGAGCAGTACTTC.

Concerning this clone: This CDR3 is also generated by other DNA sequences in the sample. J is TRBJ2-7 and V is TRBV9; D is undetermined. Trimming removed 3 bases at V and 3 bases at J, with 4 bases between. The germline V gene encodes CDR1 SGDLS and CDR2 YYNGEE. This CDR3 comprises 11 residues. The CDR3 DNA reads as TGTGCCAGCAGCGCCAGCTACGAGCAGTACTTC. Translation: CASSASYEQYF.

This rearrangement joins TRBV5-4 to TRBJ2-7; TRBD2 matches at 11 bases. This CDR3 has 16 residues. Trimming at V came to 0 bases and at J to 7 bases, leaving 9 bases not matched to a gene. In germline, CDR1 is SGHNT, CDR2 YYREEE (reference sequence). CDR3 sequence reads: CASSLASGLAAGEQYF. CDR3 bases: TGTGCCAGCAGCTTGGCCTCGGGACTAGCGGCAGGGGAGCAGTACTTC.

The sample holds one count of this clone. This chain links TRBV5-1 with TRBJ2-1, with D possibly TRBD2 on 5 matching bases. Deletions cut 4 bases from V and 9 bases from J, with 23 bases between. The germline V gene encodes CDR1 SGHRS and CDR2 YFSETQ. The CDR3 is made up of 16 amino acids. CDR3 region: CASSLSGLGGESEQFF. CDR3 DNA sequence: TGCGCCAGCAGCCTCAGCGGATTGGGCGGAGAGAGTGAGCAGTTCTTC.

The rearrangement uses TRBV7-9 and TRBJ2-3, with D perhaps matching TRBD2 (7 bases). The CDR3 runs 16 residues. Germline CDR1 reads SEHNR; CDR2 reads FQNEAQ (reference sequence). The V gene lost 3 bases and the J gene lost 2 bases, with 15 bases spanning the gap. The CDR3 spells CASSFHVGGPTDTQYF. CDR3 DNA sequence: TGTGCCAGCAGCTTCCACGTGGGGGGGCCCACAGATACGCAGTATTTT.

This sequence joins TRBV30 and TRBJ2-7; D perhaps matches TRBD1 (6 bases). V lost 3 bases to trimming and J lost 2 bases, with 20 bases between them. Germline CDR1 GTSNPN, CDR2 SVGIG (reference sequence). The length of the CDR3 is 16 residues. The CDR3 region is CAWRLPWGQGTYEQYF. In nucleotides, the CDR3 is TGTGCCTGGAGATTACCATGGGGGCAGGGGACCTACGAGCAGTACTTC.

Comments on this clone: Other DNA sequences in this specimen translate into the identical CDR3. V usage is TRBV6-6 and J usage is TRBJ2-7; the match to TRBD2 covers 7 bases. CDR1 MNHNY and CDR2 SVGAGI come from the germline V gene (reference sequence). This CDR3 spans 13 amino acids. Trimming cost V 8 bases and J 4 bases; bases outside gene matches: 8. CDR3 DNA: TGTGCCAGCTCTCCGAGCGGGACGTACGAGCAGTACTTC. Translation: CASSPSGTYEQYF.

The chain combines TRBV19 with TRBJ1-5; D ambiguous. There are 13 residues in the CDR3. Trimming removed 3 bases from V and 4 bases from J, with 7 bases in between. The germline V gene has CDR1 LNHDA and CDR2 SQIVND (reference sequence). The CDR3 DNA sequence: TGTGCCAGTAGTATGGGGAGGAATCAGCCCCAGCATTTT. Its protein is CASSMGRNQPQHF.

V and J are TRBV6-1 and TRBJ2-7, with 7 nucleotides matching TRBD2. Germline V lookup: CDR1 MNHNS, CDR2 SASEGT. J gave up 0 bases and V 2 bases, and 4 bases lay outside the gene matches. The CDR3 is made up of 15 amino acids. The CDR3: CASSESGTTSYEQYF. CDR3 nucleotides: TGTGCCAGCAGTGAATCCGGGACTACCTCCTACGAGCAGTACTTC.

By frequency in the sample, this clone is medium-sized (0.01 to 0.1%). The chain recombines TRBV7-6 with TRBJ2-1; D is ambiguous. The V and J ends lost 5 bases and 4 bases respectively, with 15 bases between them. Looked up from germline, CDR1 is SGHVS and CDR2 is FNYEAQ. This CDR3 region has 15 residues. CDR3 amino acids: CASSHTSLGYNEQFF. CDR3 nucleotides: TGTGCCAGCAGCCACACGAGCCTAGGTTACAATGAGCAGTTCTTC.

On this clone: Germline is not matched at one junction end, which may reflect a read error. The CDR3 DNA reads as TGCAGTGCGAGAGGAGGCAATGAGCAGTTCTTC. It specifies CSARGGNEQFF. The rearrangement joins TRBV20-1 to TRBJ2-1, with D perhaps matching TRBD2 (5 bases). Germline V gene sequence: CDR1 DFQATT, CDR2 SNEGSKA (reference sequence). The CDR3 is 11 amino acids.

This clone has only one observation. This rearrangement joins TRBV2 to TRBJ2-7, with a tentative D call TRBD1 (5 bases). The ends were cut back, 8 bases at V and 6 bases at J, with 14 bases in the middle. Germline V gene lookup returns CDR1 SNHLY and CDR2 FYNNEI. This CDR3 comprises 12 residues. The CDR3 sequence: CASHTGDPEQYF. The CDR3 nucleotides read TGTGCCAGCCATACAGGAGATCCCGAGCAGTACTTC. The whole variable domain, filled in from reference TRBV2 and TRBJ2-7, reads EPEVTQTPSHQVTQMGQEVILRCVPISNHLYFYWYRQILGQKVEFLVSFYNNEISEKSEIFDDQFSVERPDGSNFTLKIRSTKLEDSAMYFCASHTGDPEQYFGPGTRLTVT.

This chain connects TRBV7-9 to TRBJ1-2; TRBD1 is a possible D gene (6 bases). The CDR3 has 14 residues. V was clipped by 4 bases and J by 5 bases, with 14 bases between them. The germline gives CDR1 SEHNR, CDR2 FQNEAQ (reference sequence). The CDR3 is CASSSDRPVYGYTF. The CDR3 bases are TGTGCCAGCAGCTCCGACAGGCCTGTATATGGCTACACCTTC.

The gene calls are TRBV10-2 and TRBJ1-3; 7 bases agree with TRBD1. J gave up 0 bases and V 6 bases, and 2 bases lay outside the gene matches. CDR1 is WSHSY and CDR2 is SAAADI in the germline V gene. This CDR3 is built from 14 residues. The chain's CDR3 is CASSRDSSGNTIYF. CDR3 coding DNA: TGCGCCAGCAGCAGGGACAGCTCTGGAAACACCATATATTTT.

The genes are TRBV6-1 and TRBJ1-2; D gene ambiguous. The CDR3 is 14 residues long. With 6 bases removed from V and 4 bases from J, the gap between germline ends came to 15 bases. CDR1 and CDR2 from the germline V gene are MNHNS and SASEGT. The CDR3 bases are TGTGCCAGCAGGCTAGCCGGCGTGGGCTATGGCTACACCTTC. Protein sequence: CASRLAGVGYGYTF.

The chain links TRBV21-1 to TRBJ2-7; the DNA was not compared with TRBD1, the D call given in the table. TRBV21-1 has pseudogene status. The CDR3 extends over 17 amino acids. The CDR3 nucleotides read TGTGCCAGCAGCACCTATACAGACAGGATACCCTCCTACGAGCAGTACTTC. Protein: CASSTYTDRIPSYEQYF.